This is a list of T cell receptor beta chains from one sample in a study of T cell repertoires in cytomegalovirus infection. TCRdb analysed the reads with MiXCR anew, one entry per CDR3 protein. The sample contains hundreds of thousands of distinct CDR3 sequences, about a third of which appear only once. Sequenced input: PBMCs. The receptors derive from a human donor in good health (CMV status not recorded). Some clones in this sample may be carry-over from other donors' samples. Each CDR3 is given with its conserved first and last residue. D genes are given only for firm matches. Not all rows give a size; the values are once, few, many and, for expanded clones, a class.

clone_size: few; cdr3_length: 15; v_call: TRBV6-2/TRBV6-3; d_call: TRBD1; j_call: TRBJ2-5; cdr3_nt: TGTGCCAGCAGTTACCTTACGACAGGGGGGGAGACCCAGTACTTC; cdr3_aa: CASSYLTTGGETQYF
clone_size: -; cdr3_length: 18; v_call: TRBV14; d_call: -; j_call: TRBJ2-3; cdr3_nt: TGTGCCAGCAGCAAATTCTACACAGGAGTATTAGGCACAGATACGCAGTATTTT; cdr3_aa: CASSKFYTGVLGTDTQYF
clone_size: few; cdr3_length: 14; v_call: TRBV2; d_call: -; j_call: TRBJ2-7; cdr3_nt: TGTGCCAGCTACAATTGGGCAGAGAGCTACGAGCAGTACTTC; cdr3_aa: CASYNWAESYEQYF
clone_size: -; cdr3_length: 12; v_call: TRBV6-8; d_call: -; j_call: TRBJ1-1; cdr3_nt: TGTGCCAGCAGTTACTTTGGACAGGAAGCTTTCTTT; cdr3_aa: CASSYFGQEAFF
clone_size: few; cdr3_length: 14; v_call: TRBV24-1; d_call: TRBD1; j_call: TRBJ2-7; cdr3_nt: TGTGCCACCCAACAGGGGGCTAATTTCCACGAGCAGTACTTC; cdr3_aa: CATQQGANFHEQYF
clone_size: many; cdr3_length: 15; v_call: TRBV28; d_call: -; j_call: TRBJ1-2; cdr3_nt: TGTGCCAGCAGTTTTAAGGGCACCGAGGACTATGGCTACACCTTC; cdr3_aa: CASSFKGTEDYGYTF
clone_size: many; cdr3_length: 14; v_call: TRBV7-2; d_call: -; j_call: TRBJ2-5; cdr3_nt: TGTGCCAGCAGCCTAAGTGGCCTTGGAGAGACCCAGTACTTC; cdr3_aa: CASSLSGLGETQYF
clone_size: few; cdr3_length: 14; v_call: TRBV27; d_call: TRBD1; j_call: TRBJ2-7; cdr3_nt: TGTGCCAGCAGTTTCACGGGACAGGAGTACGAGCAGTACTTC; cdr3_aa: CASSFTGQEYEQYF
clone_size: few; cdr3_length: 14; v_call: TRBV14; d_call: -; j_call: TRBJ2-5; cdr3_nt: TGTGCCAGCAGCCAAGAAGGGGTGCGAGAGACCCAGTACTTC; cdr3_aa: CASSQEGVRETQYF
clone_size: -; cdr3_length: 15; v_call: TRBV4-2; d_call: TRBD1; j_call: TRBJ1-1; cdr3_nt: TGTGCCAGCAGCCCCCAGGACAGGGGACTGTTTGAAGCTTTCTTT; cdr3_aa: CASSPQDRGLFEAFF
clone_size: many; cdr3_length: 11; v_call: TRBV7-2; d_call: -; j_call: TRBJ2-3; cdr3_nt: TGTGCCAGCAGCCTCACAGATACGCAGTATTTT; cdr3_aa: CASSLTDTQYF
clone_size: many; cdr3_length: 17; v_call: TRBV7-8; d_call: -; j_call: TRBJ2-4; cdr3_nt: TGTGCCAGCAGCCCGCGACGGACAGCTATAGCCAAAAACATTCAGTACTTC; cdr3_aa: CASSPRRTAIAKNIQYF
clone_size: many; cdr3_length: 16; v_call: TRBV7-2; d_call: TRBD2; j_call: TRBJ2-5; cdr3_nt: TGTGCCAGCAGCCCCATGACTAGCGGGGGAAGGGAGACCCAGTACTTC; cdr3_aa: CASSPMTSGGRETQYF
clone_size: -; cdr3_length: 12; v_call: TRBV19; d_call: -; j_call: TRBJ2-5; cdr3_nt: TGTGCCAGTACAGACAGAAGAGAGACCCAGTACTTC; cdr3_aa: CASTDRRETQYF
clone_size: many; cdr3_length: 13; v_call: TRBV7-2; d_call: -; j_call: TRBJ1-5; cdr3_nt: TGTGCCAGCAGCCCAATGGCCAATCAGCCCCAGCATTTT; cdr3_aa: CASSPMANQPQHF
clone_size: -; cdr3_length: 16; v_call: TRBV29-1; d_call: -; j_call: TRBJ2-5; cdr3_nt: TGCAGCGTTCGGCGACAAACGGACAGTTACCAAGAGACCCAGTACTTC; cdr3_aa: CSVRRQTDSYQETQYF
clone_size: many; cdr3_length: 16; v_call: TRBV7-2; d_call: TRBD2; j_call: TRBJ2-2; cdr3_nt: TGTGCCAGCAGCTCGACTAGCGGGGCGAACACCGGGGAGCTGTTTTTT; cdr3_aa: CASSSTSGANTGELFF
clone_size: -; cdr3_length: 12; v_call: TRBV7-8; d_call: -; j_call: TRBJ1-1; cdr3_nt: TGTGCAAGCAGCTTAAAGCGCCCGCGGGCTTCCTTT; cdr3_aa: CASSLKRPRASF
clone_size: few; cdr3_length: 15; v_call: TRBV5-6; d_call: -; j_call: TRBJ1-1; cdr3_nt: TGTGCCAGCACCCCCCCCGGCCAGGGGAGTACTGAAGCTTTCTTT; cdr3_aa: CASTPPGQGSTEAFF
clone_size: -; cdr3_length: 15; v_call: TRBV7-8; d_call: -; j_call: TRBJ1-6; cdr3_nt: TGTGCCAGCAGCTCAGTGCTCGCAGGGGCGCTCCAACTCCACTTT; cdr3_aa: CASSSVLAGALQLHF
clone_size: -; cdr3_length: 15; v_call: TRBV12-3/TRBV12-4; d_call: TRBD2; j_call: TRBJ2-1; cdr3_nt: TGTGCCAGCAGTTTAAACGGCGGGGGGGCTTGGGAGCAGTTCTTC; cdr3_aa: CASSLNGGGAWEQFF
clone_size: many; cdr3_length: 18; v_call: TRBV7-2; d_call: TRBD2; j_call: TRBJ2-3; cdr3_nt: TGTGCCAGCAGCCCGGGACTAGCGGGGGGCAAAGGCGCAGATACGCAGTATTTT; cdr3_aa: CASSPGLAGGKGADTQYF
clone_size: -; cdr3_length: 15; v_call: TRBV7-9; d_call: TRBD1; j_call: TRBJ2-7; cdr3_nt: TGTGCCAGCAGCTTAGCCACAGGGGGGTCTGACGAGCAGTACTTC; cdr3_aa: CASSLATGGSDEQYF
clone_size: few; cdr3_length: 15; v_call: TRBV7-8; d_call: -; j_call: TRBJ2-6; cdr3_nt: TGTGCCAGCAGCAAGGGGGGTTCTGGGGCCAACGTCCTGACTTTC; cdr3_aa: CASSKGGSGANVLTF
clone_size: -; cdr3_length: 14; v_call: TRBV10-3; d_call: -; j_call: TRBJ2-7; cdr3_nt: TGTGCCATCAGTGAGTCGACTGGTAACAATGAGCAGTACTTC; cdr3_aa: CAISESTGNNEQYF
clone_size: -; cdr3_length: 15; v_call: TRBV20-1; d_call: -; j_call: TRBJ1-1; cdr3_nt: TGCAGTGCTGGAGACCTTTCGACACCGAACACTGAAGCTTTCTTT; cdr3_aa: CSAGDLSTPNTEAFF
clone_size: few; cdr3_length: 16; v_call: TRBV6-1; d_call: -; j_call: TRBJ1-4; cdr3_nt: TGTGCCAGCAGTAGGAGGGGCAGAACAACTAATGAAAAACTGTTTTTT; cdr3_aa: CASSRRGRTTNEKLFF
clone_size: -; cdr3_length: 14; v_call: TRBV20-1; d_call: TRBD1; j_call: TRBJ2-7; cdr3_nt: TGCAGTGCTATCACCGGGACAGGGGTATACGAGCAGTACTTC; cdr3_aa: CSAITGTGVYEQYF
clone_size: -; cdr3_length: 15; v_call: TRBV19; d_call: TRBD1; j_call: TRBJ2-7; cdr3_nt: TGTGCCAGTAGTATTGCGGACAGGTTCTCCTACGAGCAGTACTTC; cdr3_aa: CASSIADRFSYEQYF
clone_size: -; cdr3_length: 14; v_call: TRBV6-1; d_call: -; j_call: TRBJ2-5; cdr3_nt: TGTGCCAGCAGTCGACAGGAGGGGCGAGAGACCCAGTACTTC; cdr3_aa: CASSRQEGRETQYF
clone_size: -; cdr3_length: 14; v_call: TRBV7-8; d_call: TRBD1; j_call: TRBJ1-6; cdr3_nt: TGTGACAGCAATCAGGGGGAGGATAATTCACCCCTCCACTTT; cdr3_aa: CDSNQGEDNSPLHF
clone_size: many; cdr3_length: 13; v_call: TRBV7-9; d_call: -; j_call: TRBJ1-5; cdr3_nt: TGTGCCAGCAGCTTATGGGCCGATCAGCCCCAGCATTTT; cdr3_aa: CASSLWADQPQHF
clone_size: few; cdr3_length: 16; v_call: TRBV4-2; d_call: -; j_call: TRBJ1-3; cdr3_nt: TGTGCCAGCAGCGGGGGGCCGGTCCCGGGTCGCAACACCATATATTTT; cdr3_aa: CASSGGPVPGRNTIYF
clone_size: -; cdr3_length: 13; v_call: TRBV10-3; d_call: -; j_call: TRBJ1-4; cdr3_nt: TGTGCCGTAAGGGATCGAACTAATGAAAAACTGTTTTTT; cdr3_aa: CAVRDRTNEKLFF
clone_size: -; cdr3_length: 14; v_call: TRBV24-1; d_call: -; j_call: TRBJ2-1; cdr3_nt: TGTGCCACCCGTGATTTGGGGGGTGGGGTAGGGCAGTTCTTC; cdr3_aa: CATRDLGGGVGQFF
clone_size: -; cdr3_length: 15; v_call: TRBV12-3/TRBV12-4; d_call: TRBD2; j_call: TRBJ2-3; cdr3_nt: TGTGCCAGCATCAGGGACTACCCGCGCACAGATACGCAGTATTTT; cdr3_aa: CASIRDYPRTDTQYF
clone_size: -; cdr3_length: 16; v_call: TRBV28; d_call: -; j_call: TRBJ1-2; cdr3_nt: TGTGCCAGCAGTTTGGGAAGGACGGGAAGGTACTATGGCTACACCTTC; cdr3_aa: CASSLGRTGRYYGYTF
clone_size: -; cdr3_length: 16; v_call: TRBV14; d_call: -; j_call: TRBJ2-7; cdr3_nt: TGTGCCAGCAGCCCTAGCCAACCTAGAACAGGGTTCGAGCAGTACTTC; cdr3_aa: CASSPSQPRTGFEQYF
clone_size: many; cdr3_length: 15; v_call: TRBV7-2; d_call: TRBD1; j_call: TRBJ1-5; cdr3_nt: TGTGCCAGCAGCTACCGGACAGGGGAGAGTCAGCCCCAGCATTTT; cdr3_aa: CASSYRTGESQPQHF
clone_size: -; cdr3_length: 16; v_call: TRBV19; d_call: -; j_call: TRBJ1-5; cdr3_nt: TGTGCCAGTAGTACAGGGTCGGCGATAAGCAATCAGCCCCAGCATTTT; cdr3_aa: CASSTGSAISNQPQHF
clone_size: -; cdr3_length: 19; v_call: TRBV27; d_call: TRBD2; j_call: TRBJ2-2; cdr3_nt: TGTGCCAGCAGTTCGCGGACTAGCGGGGGTCTTTCGAACACCGGGGAGCTGTTTTTT; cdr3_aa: CASSSRTSGGLSNTGELFF
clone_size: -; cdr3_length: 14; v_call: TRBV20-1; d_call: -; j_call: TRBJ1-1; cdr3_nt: TGCAGTGCTAGAGACCCGGGACGTCACCCTGAAGCTTTCTTT; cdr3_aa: CSARDPGRHPEAFF
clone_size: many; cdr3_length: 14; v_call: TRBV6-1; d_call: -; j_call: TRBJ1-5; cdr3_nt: TGTGCCAGCATGGTGGGAGGGGTCGGTCAGCCCCAGCATTTT; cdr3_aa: CASMVGGVGQPQHF
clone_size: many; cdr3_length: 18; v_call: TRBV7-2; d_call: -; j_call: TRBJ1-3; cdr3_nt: TGTGCCAGCAGCTTACTTTCGAGGAGTTCACGCATTGGAAACACCATATATTTT; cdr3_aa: CASSLLSRSSRIGNTIYF
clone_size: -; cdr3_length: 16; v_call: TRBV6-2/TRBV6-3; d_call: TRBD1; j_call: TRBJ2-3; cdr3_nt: TGTGCCAGCAGTTACGGCGGGACAGGGCACACAGATACGCAGTATTTT; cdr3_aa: CASSYGGTGHTDTQYF
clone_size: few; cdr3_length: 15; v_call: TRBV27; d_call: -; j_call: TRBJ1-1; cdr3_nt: TGTGCCAGCAGCCCAGGGGTATTGATGAACACTGAAGCTTTCTTT; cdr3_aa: CASSPGVLMNTEAFF
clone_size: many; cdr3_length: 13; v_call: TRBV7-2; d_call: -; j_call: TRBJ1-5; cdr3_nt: TGTGCCAGCAGCTTAGCTGGTAGGGATGGCCAGCATTTT; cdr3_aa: CASSLAGRDGQHF
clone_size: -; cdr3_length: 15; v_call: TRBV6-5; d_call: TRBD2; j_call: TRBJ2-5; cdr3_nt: TGTGCCAGCAGTCTAGCGGGGGAGATACAAGAGACCCAGTACTTC; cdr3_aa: CASSLAGEIQETQYF
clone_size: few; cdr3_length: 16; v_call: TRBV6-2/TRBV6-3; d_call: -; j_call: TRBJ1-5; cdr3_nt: TGTGCCAGCAGTCCCCCCCAGACAGATAGCAATCAGCCCCAGCATTTT; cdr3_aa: CASSPPQTDSNQPQHF
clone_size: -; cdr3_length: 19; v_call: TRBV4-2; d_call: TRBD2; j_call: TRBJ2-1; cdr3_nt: TGTGCCAGCAGCCAAGATCGACTAGCGGGGGGGCCTGCCCACAATGAGCAGTTCTTC; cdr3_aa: CASSQDRLAGGPAHNEQFF